This TCR beta chain was identified in a study of shared clonotypes between healthy human individuals. Overall study results and limits: Although depth was large, rarefaction showed that sequencing of the sorted subsets was incomplete.

With respect to this clone: Its antigen is currently unknown.

Naive CD8 cells were CD45RO-negative, positively selected for CCR7, excluding terminally differentiated effector memory CD45RA+ cells. Recent acute infections and vaccinations were absent in the healthy HIV-negative adult donors. Within Nashville, Tennessee resided all donors, each a Caucasian adult. Each sorted subset replicate got 200 ng genomic DNA, 25,000 to 35,000 genomes. Only in-frame clones appear in the TCRdb table, and some are missing; sequencing was by immunoSEQ multiplex PCR. Of some 2,000,000 clones in the sample, approximately 94% were seen once. CDR3 length: 15 amino acids. Looked up from germline, CDR1 is MDHEN and CDR2 is SYDVKM. V dropped 7 bases and J dropped 4; count of bases not matched to a gene: 11.

V gene TRBV28 combines with J gene TRBJ2-5; TRBD1 agrees at 8 bases. Sequenced material: naive CD8+ T cells sorted from blood. The sequence was obtained from a man between 18 and 35 years old in good health. In nucleotides, the CDR3 is TGTGCCAGCATCGACAGGGGATCCCCACGAGAGACCCAGTACTTC. It yields the protein CASIDRGSPRETQYF.